One and the same sample provided the 14 T cell receptor beta chains below, sequenced in a study of T cell changes during pregnancy in multiple sclerosis. Repertoires were generated with immunoSEQ multiplex PCR, while TCRdb's copy carries only in-frame clones and drops some. The sample lists tens of thousands of clones, approximately 91% occurring once. The sample was peripheral blood, taken in the second trimester of pregnancy. The source is a female donor in good health, enrolled as a control in a pregnancy study.

The chain is built from TRBV19 and TRBJ1-1; 8 bases line up with TRBD1. Germline V gene data show CDR1 as LNHDA and CDR2 as SQIVND (reference sequence). This CDR3 contains 16 residues. J gave up 1 base and V 7 bases, and 11 bases lay outside the gene matches. CDR3 residues: CASNEDRVSTNTEAFF. In nucleotides, the CDR3 is TGTGCCAGTAACGAGGACAGGGTGTCTACGAACACTGAAGCTTTCTTT.

V is TRBV6-1 and J is TRBJ2-1; maybe TRBD1 (5 bases). Germline assignment: CDR1 MNHNS and CDR2 SASEGT. The CDR3 is 15 amino acids. V lost 1 base and J 4 bases, leaving 11 bases between the germline ends. CDR3 sequence (DNA): TGTGCCAGCAGTGAAGAGTCCGCAGGGTACAATGAGCAGTTCTTC. This gives the protein CASSEESAGYNEQFF.

This chain joins TRBV7-2 and TRBJ2-2; tentatively, D is TRBD2 (5 bases). V was pared by 1 base and J by 7 bases, with 19 bases between. The CDR3 is 17 residues long. Germline CDR1 and CDR2: SGHTA and FQGNSA. The CDR3 DNA follows: TGTGCCAGCAGCTTAGTAGGTGCGGGTTTCGAGGACGGGGAGCTGTTTTTT. Translated: CASSLVGAGFEDGELFF.

The chain joins TRBV14 to TRBJ1-1, with 7 bases lining up with TRBD1. The CDR3 runs to 13 residues. In germline, CDR1 is SGHDN, CDR2 FVKESK. Trimming removed 3 bases from V and 8 bases from J; junction bases left unmatched: 6. The CDR3 DNA sequence: TGTGCCAGCAGCCAGATCCGGACAGGAGAAGCTTTCTTT. It specifies CASSQIRTGEAFF.

This rearrangement joins TRBV11-3 to TRBJ2-2; D is ambiguous. Germline loops: CDR1 SGHNT, CDR2 YENEEA. The V end lost 5 bases, the J end lost 7 bases, and 14 bases lay between the germline ends. The CDR3 has 14 amino acids. CDR3 coding DNA: TGTGCCAGCAGCCCGACACCCACATACGGGGAGCTGTTTTTT. Its translation is CASSPTPTYGELFF.

The DNA of the CDR3 is TGTGCCAGCATGAGGAATCAGCCCCAGCATTTT. Amino acids: CASMRNQPQHF. The chain has TRBV6-6 and TRBJ1-5; D gene uncertain. Germline CDR1 reads MNHNY; CDR2 reads SVGAGI (reference sequence). V was pared by 7 bases and J by 4 bases, with 5 bases between. The CDR3 loop spans 11 amino acids.

V usage is TRBV5-4 and J usage is TRBJ2-5, with 10 bases fitting TRBD2. J lost 7 bases, V lost 4 bases, and 7 bases had no gene match. CDR1 and CDR2 from the germline V gene are SGHNT and YYREEE (reference sequence). The length of the CDR3 is 14 residues. The DNA for the CDR3 is TGTGCCAGCAGCATCGGGACTAGCGAAGGGACCCAGTACTTC. Translated, it gives CASSIGTSEGTQYF.

CDR3 coding DNA: TGTGCCAGCAGTTTAGCTGGGACTAGCGGAACCTACAATGAGCAGTTCTTC. Protein product: CASSLAGTSGTYNEQFF. The J gene is TRBJ2-1, the V gene TRBV27, with TRBD2 identical over 11 bases. The J segment lost 2 bases and the V segment lost 2 bases, leaving 5 bases of the junction unmatched. The CDR3 runs to 17 residues. Germline V CDR1 and CDR2: MNHEY, SMNVEV (reference sequence).

The genes are TRBV9 and TRBJ2-6; TRBD1 agrees at 8 bases. Germline CDR1 is SGDLS and CDR2 is YYNGEE. V lost 4 bases to trimming and J lost 2 bases; unmatched junction nucleotides: 2. This CDR3 is 15 amino acids long. CDR3 region: CASSFRGPGANVLTF. CDR3 sequence (DNA): TGTGCCAGCAGCTTCAGGGGGCCTGGGGCCAACGTCCTGACTTTC.

This sequence joins TRBV7-2 and TRBJ2-3; D is perhaps TRBD2 (5 bases). The germline V gene has CDR1 SGHTA and CDR2 FQGNSA. The V end was cut by 4 bases, the J end by 4 bases, with 15 bases between. The CDR3 length is 15 residues. The CDR3 nucleotides read TGTGCCAGCAGCTCCCCCTGGGGAGTCCCAGATACGCAGTATTTT. It encodes CASSSPWGVPDTQYF. Looking up the rest from reference TRBV7-2 and TRBJ2-3 gives the full variable domain: GAGVSQSPSNKVTEKGKDVELRCDPISGHTALYWYRQSLGQGLEFLIYFQGNSAPDKSGLPSDRFSAERTGGSVSTLTIQRTQQEDSAVYLCASSSPWGVPDTQYFGPGTRLTVL.

The chain uses TRBV6-1 and TRBJ1-1; TRBD1 might be the D (5 bases). Germline V gene data show CDR1 as MNHNS and CDR2 as SASEGT. V shed 3 bases and J shed 10 bases, with 15 bases lying between them. The CDR3 length is 13 residues. Here the CDR3 DNA reads TGTGCCAGCAGTGACCGACAGACCAGAGGAGCTTTCTTT. It specifies CASSDRQTRGAFF.

The chain has TRBV19 and TRBJ1-5; TRBD1 matches at 10 bases. The CDR3 runs 17 residues. Germline CDR1 LNHDA, CDR2 SQIVND (reference sequence). After removal of 5 bases from V and 1 base from J, the junction contained 8 bases not matched to a gene. Written as DNA, the CDR3 is TGTGCCAGTAGTCCTATGGACAGGGGGGGAAGCAATCAGCCCCAGCATTTT. Translating gives CASSPMDRGGSNQPQHF.

This chain uses TRBV5-4 with TRBJ2-6, with 8 bases matching TRBD1. J lost 0 bases, V lost 4 bases, and 6 bases had no gene match. CDR3 length: 17 amino acids. From germline, CDR1 is SGHNT and CDR2 YYREEE (reference sequence). The chain's CDR3 is CASSRDRRASGANVLTF. The DNA for the CDR3 is TGTGCCAGCAGCCGGGACAGGCGAGCCTCTGGGGCCAACGTCCTGACTTTC.

V usage is TRBV2 and J usage is TRBJ2-1; 9 nucleotides match TRBD2. V lost 4 bases, J lost 9 bases, and 10 bases stayed unmatched. Germline CDR1 reads SNHLY; CDR2 reads FYNNEI. The CDR3 length is 15 residues. This CDR3 reads CASSVRTSAGGEQFF. The CDR3, as DNA: TGTGCCAGCAGTGTTAGGACTAGCGCCGGTGGTGAGCAGTTCTTC.